The 8 T cell receptor beta chains in this list originate from one sample, sequenced in a study of blood T cell repertoires in COVID-19. Libraries were prepared by immunoSEQ multiplex PCR; TCRdb keeps only in-frame clonotypes and omits some of them. The table has 90,000 to 100,000 clones, 90% seen once; the top ten hold around 5.1%. Sequencing input: peripheral blood. The source of these receptors is a middle-aged man with acute or convalescent COVID-19.

V gene TRBV27 combines with J gene TRBJ1-3; D perhaps matches TRBD1 (6 bases). V lost 6 bases, J lost 3 bases, and 9 bases lay in between. This CDR3 region has 13 residues. Germline CDR1 is MNHEY and CDR2 is SMNVEV (reference sequence). The DNA for the CDR3 is TGTGCCAGCAGCGGGACATATGGAAACACCATATATTTT. Translation gives CASSGTYGNTIYF.

This clone was observed once. This CDR3 is CASSLTPPGLAGSNEQFF. The CDR3, as DNA: TGCGCCAGCAGCCTCACGCCCCCGGGACTAGCGGGGTCGAATGAGCAGTTCTTC. V is TRBV4-3 and J is TRBJ2-1; TRBD2 agrees at 13 bases. This CDR3 has 18 residues. Germline V gives CDR1 LGHNA, CDR2 YSLEER. V shed 4 bases and J 7 bases; nucleotides not matched to a gene: 13.

This chain connects TRBV5-6 to TRBJ2-7; 11 bases agree with TRBD2. This CDR3 has 15 amino acids. The germline gives CDR1 SGHDT, CDR2 YYEEEE. V was pared by 4 bases and J by 4 bases, with 7 bases of the junction left unmatched. CDR3 bases: TGTGCCAGCAGCATAATAGCGGGAGGGACGTACGAGCAGTACTTC. It translates to CASSIIAGGTYEQYF. Based on the CDR3 plus reference TRBV5-6 and TRBJ2-7, the full variable domain is DAGVTQSPTHLIKTRGQQVTLRCSPKSGHDTVSWYQQALGQGPQFIFQYYEEEERQRGNFPDRFSGHQFPNYSSELNVNALLLGDSALYLCASSIIAGGTYEQYFGPGTRLTVT.

This chain links TRBV6-5 with TRBJ2-5; a possible D gene is TRBD1 (6 bases). The V end was cut by 6 bases, the J end by 5 bases, with 13 bases between. This CDR3 comprises 13 residues. Germline CDR1 reads MNHEY; CDR2 reads SVGAGI. Written as DNA, the CDR3 is TGTGCCAGCAGGGTCGGTGGGGGCGAGACCCAGTACTTC. Amino acid sequence: CASRVGGGETQYF.

J is TRBJ1-6 and V is TRBV27; TRBD1 matches at 9 bases. This CDR3 contains 15 residues. After removal of 7 bases from V and 3 bases from J, the junction contained 4 bases not matched to a gene. Per germline, CDR1 MNHEY and CDR2 SMNVEV (reference sequence). The CDR3 sequence is CASTQTGGYNSPLHF. The CDR3 coding sequence is TGTGCCAGCACCCAGACAGGGGGCTATAATTCACCCCTCCACTTT.

This chain links TRBV2 with TRBJ1-4; TRBD1 aligns across 8 bases. The CDR3 consists of 14 residues. Unmatched junction bases numbered 7, after V lost 8 bases and J lost 5 bases. The germline V gene encodes CDR1 SNHLY and CDR2 FYNNEI. CDR3 sequence (DNA): TGTGCCAGCCTCTTGGACAGGGCGAATGAAAAACTGTTTTTT. Its protein is CASLLDRANEKLFF.

The V gene is TRBV9, the J gene TRBJ2-3, with D maybe TRBD1 (5 bases). The germline V gene has CDR1 SGDLS and CDR2 YYNGEE. The CDR3 is 16 residues long. Deletions cut 4 bases from V and 0 bases from J, with 15 bases between. The CDR3 DNA follows: TGTGCCAGCAGCCCGCGGATACAGGAAAGCACAGATACGCAGTATTTT. Amino acid sequence: CASSPRIQESTDTQYF.

The chain combines TRBV27 with TRBJ2-3; 13 bases agree with TRBD2. CDR1 MNHEY and CDR2 SMNVEV come from the germline V gene (reference sequence). The CDR3 extends over 16 amino acids. J lost 2 bases, V lost 2 bases, and 1 base had no gene match. CDR3: CASSLTSGRATDTQYF. The CDR3 region has the DNA TGTGCCAGCAGTTTAACTAGCGGGAGGGCCACAGATACGCAGTATTTT.